Listed below are T cell receptor beta chains from one sample, sequenced in a study of OX40 agonist ivuxolimab in advanced cancers. The protocol was immunoSEQ multiplex PCR, while the TCRdb copy is restricted to in-frame clones and leaves out a portion. The sample shows some 100,000 clones, 90% of them seen only once. Source: CD4+ or CD8+ T cells sorted from blood, taken in a trial of the OX40 agonist ivuxolimab. These TCRs come from an adult with an advanced solid tumor such as melanoma, head and neck, liver or kidney cancer. Each CDR3 is given with its conserved first and last residue. The order of the fields is V gene, D gene, J gene, clone size, CDR3 protein, CDR3 DNA. A D gene is named only where the DNA matches it firmly. Expanded clones are given a class, and other clones once, few, many or no size at all.

V: TRBV6-1; D: .; J: TRBJ2-7; size: .; CDR3: CASRTLGNYEQYF; DNA: TGTGCCAGCAGGACCCTCGGGAACTACGAGCAGTACTTC
V: TRBV29-1; D: TRBD2; J: TRBJ2-3; size: once; CDR3: CSVGLTSAPTDTQYF; DNA: TGCAGCGTGGGTCTGACTAGCGCTCCCACAGATACGCAGTATTTT
V: TRBV7-9; D: .; J: TRBJ2-2; size: .; CDR3: CASSSGLNTGELFF; DNA: TGTGCCAGCAGCTCGGGACTTAACACCGGGGAGCTGTTTTTT
V: TRBV10-2; D: TRBD1; J: TRBJ2-7; size: .; CDR3: CASSRLGQGAFYEQYF; DNA: TGCGCCAGCAGTCGACTGGGACAGGGGGCGTTCTACGAGCAGTACTTC
V: TRBV11-2; D: .; J: TRBJ2-1; size: .; CDR3: CASSWGGYSYNEQFF; DNA: TGTGCCAGCAGCTGGGGGGGCTACTCCTACAATGAGCAGTTCTTC
V: TRBV27; D: .; J: TRBJ1-1; size: .; CDR3: CASSPSTLSAQTVF; DNA: TGTGCCAGCAGCCCGTCGACGCTGTCGGCACAGACGGTATTT
V: TRBV28; D: TRBD1; J: TRBJ2-7; size: .; CDR3: CASSFATGAPYEQYF; DNA: TGTGCCAGCAGTTTTGCGACAGGGGCCCCTTACGAGCAGTACTTC
V: TRBV5-6; D: .; J: TRBJ2-5; size: .; CDR3: CASSLWSMETQYF; DNA: TGTGCCAGCAGCTTGTGGAGTATGGAGACCCAGTACTTC
V: TRBV5-4; D: TRBD2; J: TRBJ2-7; size: .; CDR3: CASSLKAGVEYEQYF; DNA: TGTGCCAGCAGCTTGAAGGCGGGGGTGGAGTACGAGCAGTACTTC
V: TRBV11-2; D: .; J: TRBJ2-1; size: .; CDR3: CASSQQVAGYNEQFF; DNA: TGTGCCAGCAGCCAGCAAGTGGCAGGATACAATGAGCAGTTCTTC
V: TRBV9; D: .; J: TRBJ2-2; size: .; CDR3: CASSVGVRANTGELFF; DNA: TGTGCCAGCAGCGTAGGTGTGCGGGCCAACACCGGGGAGCTGTTTTTT
V: TRBV19; D: TRBD1; J: TRBJ2-7; size: once; CDR3: CASSVGRTGGYEQYF; DNA: TGTGCCAGTAGTGTCGGGCGGACAGGGGGCTACGAGCAGTACTTC
V: TRBV15; D: TRBD1; J: TRBJ2-3; size: .; CDR3: CATSSRQGGPRTDTQYF; DNA: TGTGCCACCAGCAGTCGACAGGGGGGCCCCCGCACAGATACGCAGTATTTT